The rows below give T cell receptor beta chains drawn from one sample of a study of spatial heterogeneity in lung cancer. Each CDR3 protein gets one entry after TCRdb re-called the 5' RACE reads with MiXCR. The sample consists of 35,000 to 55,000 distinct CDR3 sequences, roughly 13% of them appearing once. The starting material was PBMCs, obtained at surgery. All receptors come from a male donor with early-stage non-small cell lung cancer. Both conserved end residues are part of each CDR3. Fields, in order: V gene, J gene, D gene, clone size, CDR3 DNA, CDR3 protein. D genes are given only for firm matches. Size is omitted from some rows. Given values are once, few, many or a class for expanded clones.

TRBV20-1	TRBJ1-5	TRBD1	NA	TGCAGTGCGCGGGACAGGGTGGGCAATCAGCCCCAGCATTTT	CSARDRVGNQPQHF
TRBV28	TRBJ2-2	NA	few	TGTGCCAGCAGTTTAAGGGACCCCGGGGAGCTGTTTTTT	CASSLRDPGELFF
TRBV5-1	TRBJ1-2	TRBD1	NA	TGCGCCAGCAGCCCGGGACAGGGTCGTGGCTACACCTTC	CASSPGQGRGYTF
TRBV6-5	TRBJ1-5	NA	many	TGTGCCAGCAGTTACGTGGCAGGGAATCAGCCCCAGCATTTT	CASSYVAGNQPQHF
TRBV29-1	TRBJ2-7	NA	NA	TGCAGCGTGGGAGACTACGAGCAGTACTTC	CSVGDYEQYF
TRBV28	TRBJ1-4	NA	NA	TGTGCCACCAAACCGGGACTAAGTAATGAAAAACTGTTTTTT	CATKPGLSNEKLFF
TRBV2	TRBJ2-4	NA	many	TGTGCCAGCAGTGTTACGGGGAGGAGCATTCAGTACTTC	CASSVTGRSIQYF
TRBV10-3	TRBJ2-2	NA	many	TGTGCCATCAGTGATAAGGGTCTGAACACCGGGGAGCTGTTTTTT	CAISDKGLNTGELFF
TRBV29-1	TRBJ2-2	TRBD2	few	TGCGGTACCGGGACTAGGGACACCGGGGAGCTGTTTTTT	CGTGTRDTGELFF
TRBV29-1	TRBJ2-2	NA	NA	TGCAGCGTTGAACCGGGAGGGGGCTTAGGGGAGCTGTTTTTT	CSVEPGGGLGELFF
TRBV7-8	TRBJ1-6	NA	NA	TGTGCCAGCAGCTTAGGCTCAGTCACCAATTCACCCCTCCACTTT	CASSLGSVTNSPLHF
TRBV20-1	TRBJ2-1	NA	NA	TGCAGTGCCAGAAGGGGGGGGTCCTACAATGAGCAGTTCTTC	CSARRGGSYNEQFF
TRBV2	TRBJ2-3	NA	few	TGTGCCAGCTTAGGATCCGCAGATACGCAGTATTTT	CASLGSADTQYF